This T cell receptor beta chain was found in a study of molecular identifiers for immune sequencing clone quantification. This clonotype was seen repeatedly, ten times or more. Its antigen is unidentified. Overall study results and limits: Whereas clones above 20 RNA copies held under 1% of naive-cell molecules, they held over 99% of effector molecules.

Methods described previously, with TCR primers listed, were used for bulk TCR libraries. TCRdb itself ran the PCR reads through MiXCR, one entry per CDR3 protein. Here the sample spans roughly 320,000 distinct CDR3 sequences, 24% being singletons. This TCR came from a human donor in good health. Some libraries in this study had Jurkat cell RNA spiked in. Sequencing was done on a sample of naive CD8+ T cells from blood, with Jurkat cell RNA spiked in. As to subset: FACS-sorted CD8+CD4-CCR7+CD45RA+ naive T cells.

The CDR3 DNA sequence: TGTGCCAGCAGCTTGCCCCTAGCGGGGGAGCAGTTCTTC. It codes for CASSLPLAGEQFF. The rearrangement uses TRBV7-9 and TRBJ2-1; 9 bases align to TRBD2. The germline CDR1 and CDR2 sequences are SEHNR and FQNEAQ (reference sequence). The CDR3 loop spans 13 amino acids. V lost 3 bases, J lost 10 bases, and 4 bases stayed unmatched. Full variable domain (missing parts from reference TRBV7-9 and TRBJ2-1): DTGVSQNPRHKITKRGQNVTFRCDPISEHNRLYWYRQTLGQGPEFLTYFQNEAQLEKSRLLSDRFSAERPKGSFSTLEIQRTEQGDSAMYLCASSLPLAGEQFFGPGTRLTVL.